This TCR beta chain was sequenced in a study of identical twins. With V trimmed by 6 bases and J by 1 base, 6 bases remained unmatched. There are 15 residues in the CDR3. Germline-derived CDR1 and CDR2 are MNHEY and SMNVEV (reference sequence). Study-level results: A cross-sectional statistical analysis, not follow-up of the same donors, supported the conclusions. While abundant cord blood beta clonotypes carried fewer insertions, memory repertoires showed no such pattern.

TCRdb itself ran the 5' RACE reads through MiXCR, one entry per CDR3 protein. The sample contains some 190,000 distinct CDR3 sequences, 15% of which appear only once. There are a few counts of this clonotype. Its antigen is currently unknown. Another study also made use of these data, one on T cells expressing NK-cell markers. That source reports: CD8+ T cells in six or seven donors included dominant NKG2C+ clonotypes at roughly 1.0-7.5%. The study left the HCMV specificity of expanded NKG2C+ T cell clones unresolved.

Sequencing was performed on CD8+ T cells sorted from blood. The TCR was taken from a woman younger than 35 in good health. The chain carries TRBV27 and TRBJ1-5; TRBD1 matches 7 bases. CDR3: CASSPGTESNQPQHF. The DNA for the CDR3 is TGTGCCAGCAGCCCTGGGACAGAAAGCAATCAGCCCCAGCATTTT.